The TCR beta chain described here comes from a study of vaccination and CD4 T cells after COVID-19. For the study at large: The post-vaccine samples came a median around 71 days after dose two (range 14 to 241).

Time point denoted: late sampling 161 to 241 days after vaccination in a few convalescent patients. The treatment denotes: approximately nine-day PBMC culture with coronavirus spike peptide pools or control peptides (ViraFEST assay). The V and J ends lost 4 bases and 2 bases respectively, with 12 bases between them. Germline CDR1 reads SEHNR; CDR2 reads FQNEAQ (reference sequence). The CDR3 has 15 amino acids. The Oncomine TCR Beta short-read assay sequenced DNA from cultured CD4+ T cells. TCRdb passed the PCR reads through MiXCR, listing each CDR3 protein once. The table includes approximately 25,000 distinct CDR3 sequences, roughly 31% detected once. In this sample, this clonotype is medium-sized. Its target is not known.

The sequence was collected from a human donor who had recovered from COVID-19. The sequencing used CD4+ T cells from blood, cultured in vitro, collected about 7 months after SARS-CoV-2 vaccination. The V call is TRBV7-9, the J call TRBJ2-1; tentative D call: TRBD1 (6 bases). CDR3 region: CASSSGTITYNEQFF. CDR3 nucleotide sequence: TGTGCCAGCAGCTCCGGGACAATAACCTACAATGAGCAGTTCTTC.